Described below is a single T cell receptor (beta chain) sequence and its context. The CDR3 has 13 amino acids. Germline assignment: CDR1 SGHTA and CDR2 FQGNSA. V dropped 1 base and J dropped 8 bases, with 10 bases sitting between them. TCRdb ran MiXCR on the RACE reads and lists one entry per CDR3 protein. The sample has 90,000 to 140,000 distinct CDR3 sequences, around 34% seen once. This entry comes from a study of human T cells and chemical hapten exposure. Time point reported: patch test 3, about 24 weeks after DPC sensitization. Noted treatment: therapeutic diphenylcyclopropenone sensitization with weekly scalp DPC.

The sample here was whole blood, taken in connection with sensitization to the hapten diphenylcyclopropenone (DPC). This receptor was identified in a man aged 40-49 years with alopecia areata. Some clones in this sample may be carry-over from other donors' samples. The chain has TRBV7-2 and TRBJ2-3; either TRBD1 or TRBD2 may supply D (5 bases each). CDR3 nucleotides: TGTGCCAGCAGCTTAGGGGACCGCCCTACGCAGTATTTT. This sequence encodes CASSLGDRPTQYF.